The 31 T cell receptor beta chains below were found in one sample sequenced in a study of blood T cell repertoires in COVID-19. Sequencing was performed with immunoSEQ multiplex PCR; in TCRdb, only in-frame clones are kept and a portion is missing. Among hundreds of thousands of clones listed, 65% to 90% were seen once. Sequenced: peripheral blood. The receptors originated from a human donor in a cohort sampled during active COVID-19.

The chain has TRBV7-9 and TRBJ1-1; D perhaps matches TRBD1 (6 bases). The CDR3 sequence is 15 residues long. Trimming removed 5 bases from V and 7 bases from J, with 20 bases in between. CDR1 and CDR2 from the germline V gene are SEHNR and FQNEAQ (reference sequence). As DNA, the CDR3 is TGTGCCAGCAGCCTAGGGGGGACAACCGAAGTTGAAGCTTTCTTT. Its translation: CASSLGGTTEVEAFF.

This chain connects TRBV6-6 to TRBJ2-7; 12 nucleotides match TRBD2. V shed 5 bases and J 7 bases; nucleotides not matched to a gene: 12. Germline lookup yields CDR1 MNHNY and CDR2 SVGAGI (reference sequence). This CDR3 is built from 16 residues. The CDR3 nucleotides read TGTGCCAGCAGTCGACTAGCGGGAGTTATTTCGGAAGAGCAGTACTTC. The encoded protein is CASSRLAGVISEEQYF.

V is TRBV9 and J is TRBJ2-1; perhaps TRBD2 as D (6 bases). The CDR3 has 15 amino acids. The germline V gene has CDR1 SGDLS and CDR2 YYNGEE. V gave up 3 bases and J gave up 10 bases, with 20 bases separating them. CDR3 protein: CASSAGTHPSGEQFF. For the CDR3, the DNA is TGTGCCAGCAGCGCCGGGACTCATCCTTCCGGCGAGCAGTTCTTC. Using reference TRBV9 and TRBJ2-1 for the parts outside the CDR3, the full variable domain is DSGVTQTPKHLITATGQRVTLRCSPRSGDLSVYWYQQSLDQGLQFLIQYYNGEERAKGNILERFSAQQFPDLHSELNLSSLELGDSALYFCASSAGTHPSGEQFFGPGTRLTVL.

This sequence joins TRBV5-1 and TRBJ2-1; no clear D. V was shortened by 0 bases and J by 3 bases, with 7 bases between the two germline ends. The CDR3 consists of 14 residues. Germline CDR1 is SGHRS and CDR2 is YFSETQ. The chain's CDR3 is CASSLGPSYNEQFF. The CDR3 coding sequence is TGCGCCAGCAGCTTGGGGCCCAGCTACAATGAGCAGTTCTTC.

The chain links TRBV19 to TRBJ2-1, with 9 bases that match TRBD2. CDR1 LNHDA and CDR2 SQIVND come from the germline V gene (reference sequence). V was pared by 9 bases and J by 2 bases, with 8 bases of the junction left unmatched. This CDR3 region has 15 residues. The CDR3 here is CASNGAGGPYNEQFF. CDR3 nucleotide sequence: TGTGCCAGCAATGGGGCGGGAGGGCCCTACAATGAGCAGTTCTTC.

The chain employs TRBV7-2 and TRBJ2-7; D is unclear. CDR3 length: 14 amino acids. Per germline, CDR1 SGHTA and CDR2 FQGNSA. Trimming cost V 5 bases and J 2 bases, with 13 bases left between them. The CDR3 spells CASSRRSSPYEQYF. The CDR3 coding sequence is TGTGCCAGCAGCCGCCGGAGTAGCCCCTACGAGCAGTACTTC.

This sequence joins TRBV5-1 and TRBJ2-5; D is perhaps TRBD1 (5 bases). Trimming shortened V by 0 bases and J by 1 base, and 10 bases separated the two germline ends. CDR1 is SGHRS, CDR2 YFSETQ, per germline. This CDR3 has 15 residues. In nucleotides, the CDR3 is TGCGCCAGCAGCTTGGGAACCGACAGCCAAGAGACCCAGTACTTC. It is translated as CASSLGTDSQETQYF.

The rearrangement uses TRBV4-2 and TRBJ1-5, with 7 bases that match TRBD1. Germline CDR1 is LGHNA and CDR2 is YNFKEQ. V lost 4 bases, J lost 9 bases, and 9 bases stayed unmatched. This CDR3 region has 14 residues. CDR3 sequence reads: CASSLDRDSGPQHF. In DNA, the CDR3 is TGTGCCAGCAGCCTCGACAGGGATTCGGGGCCCCAGCATTTT.

The rearrangement joins TRBV16 to TRBJ2-3, with D uncertain. The ends were cut back, 8 bases at V and 4 bases at J, with 10 bases in the middle. Germline-derived CDR1 and CDR2 are KGHSY and FQNENV. The CDR3 is 12 residues long. The CDR3 sequence is CASSQYPDTQYF. The DNA of the CDR3 is TGTGCCAGCTCTCAGTATCCAGATACGCAGTATTTT.

This clone was counted a few times. The chain has TRBV19 and TRBJ2-1; a weak D match, TRBD2 (6 bases). Germline V gene data show CDR1 as LNHDA and CDR2 as SQIVND (reference sequence). V dropped 1 base and J dropped 10 bases, with 14 bases sitting between them. The CDR3 runs 14 residues. CDR3 protein: CASSIVGGSGEQFF. CDR3 coding DNA: TGTGCCAGTAGTATAGTGGGTGGGAGCGGGGAGCAGTTCTTC.

The J gene is TRBJ2-7, the V gene TRBV3-1 (or the pseudogene TRBV3-2); 9 bases match TRBD2. With 2 bases clipped from V and 3 bases from J, the junction kept 5 bases outside the gene matches. CDR3 length: 15 amino acids. In germline, CDR1 is LGHDT, CDR2 YNNKEL (reference sequence). CDR3 DNA sequence: TGTGCCAGCAGCCAAACACTAGCGGGTCTCTACGAGCAGTACTTC. Its translation is CASSQTLAGLYEQYF.

The genes are TRBV18 and TRBJ1-1; D is uncertain. Germline V CDR1 and CDR2: KGHSH, LQKENI. The V end lost 4 bases, the J end lost 1 base, and 10 bases lay between the germline ends. This CDR3 is built from 14 residues. The CDR3 region has the DNA TGTGCCAGCTCACTACAAGAGCGGAACACTGAAGCTTTCTTT. Translating it yields CASSLQERNTEAFF.

The rearrangement links TRBV5-1 to TRBJ1-4; TRBD1 agrees at 11 bases. Germline V gene lookup returns CDR1 SGHRS and CDR2 YFSETQ. The CDR3 is 15 residues long. With 0 bases clipped from V and 6 bases from J, the junction kept 1 base outside the gene matches. In DNA, the CDR3 is TGCGCCAGCAGCTTGGAGGGACAGGGGGATGAAAAACTGTTTTTT. Translated: CASSLEGQGDEKLFF.

The chain joins TRBV19 to TRBJ2-5, with 9 bases lining up with TRBD1. Per the germline V gene, CDR1 is LNHDA and CDR2 is SQIVND (reference sequence). The CDR3 spans 15 residues. V was pared by 3 bases and J by 4 bases, with 6 bases of the junction left unmatched. DNA for the CDR3: TGTGCCAGTAGTATTGGGGGACAGGGAGGAGAGACCCAGTACTTC. Translated, it gives CASSIGGQGGETQYF. The variable domain in full, with the rest retrieved from reference TRBV19 and TRBJ2-5, is DGGITQSPKYLFRKEGQNVTLSCEQNLNHDAMYWYRQDPGQGLRLIYYSQIVNDFQKGDIAEGYSVSREKKESFPLTVTSAQKNPTAFYLCASSIGGQGGETQYFGPGTRLLVL.

The rearrangement joins TRBV10-3 to TRBJ1-1, with D perhaps TRBD1 (5 bases). Trimming cost V 10 bases and J 4 bases, with 16 bases left between them. Germline V gene sequence: CDR1 ENHRY, CDR2 SYGVKD. CDR3 length: 13 residues. CDR3 bases: TGTGCCACCAGGGCAAGGGAGGCCACTGAAGCTTTCTTT. Protein product: CATRAREATEAFF.

This sequence joins TRBV3-1 (or the pseudogene TRBV3-2) and TRBJ2-3, with D possibly being TRBD2 (6 bases). The CDR3 contains 17 residues. CDR1 and CDR2 from the germline V gene are LGHDT and YNNKEL (reference sequence). Trimming took off 3 bases at V and 0 bases at J, with 16 bases between the two ends. The CDR3 is CASSHSSSVLSTDTQYF. The DNA for the CDR3 is TGTGCCAGCAGCCACTCTTCTAGCGTTCTTAGCACAGATACGCAGTATTTT.

The chain recombines TRBV2 with TRBJ2-1, with D unclear. CDR1 is SNHLY, CDR2 FYNNEI, per germline. The ends were cut back, 4 bases at V and 7 bases at J, with 14 bases in the middle. The CDR3 sequence is 14 residues long. The CDR3 protein is CASSAGLSSNEQFF. As DNA, the CDR3 is TGTGCCAGCAGTGCGGGTCTTTCCTCAAATGAGCAGTTCTTC.

The chain couples TRBV3-1 (or the pseudogene TRBV3-2) to TRBJ2-3; weak D call: TRBD1 (7 bases). V was cut by 4 bases and J by 1 base, with 27 bases left in between. This CDR3 is 20 amino acids long. Per germline, CDR1 LGHDT and CDR2 YNNKEL (reference sequence). CDR3 DNA: TGTGCCAGCAGCCCCTCCCGCGGGAAGGGGGCGGGGAGAGGCACAGATACGCAGTATTTT. Translation gives CASSPSRGKGAGRGTDTQYF.

The gene calls are TRBV9 and TRBJ1-1, with D uncertain. The germline V gene has CDR1 SGDLS and CDR2 YYNGEE. Trimming took 0 bases from V and 4 from J, leaving 13 bases between them. The CDR3 runs 15 residues. The CDR3, as DNA: TGTGCCAGCAGCGTAGGAAGCCGTCCAGGCACTGAAGCTTTCTTT. Amino acid sequence: CASSVGSRPGTEAFF.

The gene calls are TRBV14 and TRBJ1-1, with TRBD1 matching 7 bases. Trimming removed 4 bases from V and 8 bases from J; junction bases left unmatched: 13. Germline V gene sequence: CDR1 SGHDN, CDR2 FVKESK. The CDR3 is 15 residues long. In nucleotides, the CDR3 is TGTGCCAGCAGCCCCAACACTTTTACAGGGGACGAAGCTTTCTTT. Protein sequence: CASSPNTFTGDEAFF.

The V and J genes are TRBV10-1 and TRBJ2-1; possibly TRBD1 for D (5 bases). The V gene's germline CDR1 is WNHNN and CDR2 SYGVQD (reference sequence). The germline V and J ends were trimmed by 0 bases and 8 bases, with 14 bases remaining between them. The CDR3 sequence is 15 residues long. The CDR3 protein is CASSESGPGGDEQFF. The CDR3 DNA follows: TGCGCCAGCAGTGAGTCGGGGCCAGGCGGCGATGAGCAGTTCTTC.

The J gene is TRBJ1-1, the V gene TRBV6-2 or TRBV6-3, with D possibly TRBD1 on 5 matching bases. V lost 5 bases and J 6 bases, leaving 10 bases between the germline ends. CDR1 is MNHEY, CDR2 SVGEGT, per germline. This CDR3 is 12 amino acids long. CDR3 nucleotide sequence: TGTGCCAGCAGTAAGGACATTTCTGAAGCTTTCTTT. It specifies CASSKDISEAFF.

This clone was picked up a small number of times. The chain combines TRBV28 with TRBJ2-1, with D perhaps matching TRBD2 (5 bases). V was cut by 4 bases and J by 0 bases, with 13 bases left in between. CDR3 size: 16 residues. Germline-derived CDR1 and CDR2 are MDHEN and SYDVKM. Written as DNA, the CDR3 is TGTGCCAGCAGTTCGATAGCGAGGTCCTCCTACAATGAGCAGTTCTTC. It specifies CASSSIARSSYNEQFF.

This clone has a handful of counts. The chain joins TRBV10-1 to TRBJ2-2; D is ambiguous. Germline-derived CDR1 and CDR2 are WNHNN and SYGVQD (reference sequence). V lost 4 bases and J 4 bases, leaving 10 bases between the germline ends. The CDR3 spans 14 residues. The CDR3 nucleotides read TGCGCCAGCAGTGCCGGAGCCGGCACCGGGGAGCTGTTTTTT. Translated, it gives CASSAGAGTGELFF.

The chain combines TRBV12-3 or TRBV12-4 with TRBJ1-5; TRBD1 aligns across 7 bases. The CDR3 covers 13 residues. The V gene end was trimmed by 5 bases and the J gene end by 4 bases; junction bases not matched to a gene: 2. CDR3 protein: CASSTGANQPQHF. Here the CDR3 DNA reads TGTGCCAGCAGTACAGGGGCTAATCAGCCCCAGCATTTT.

V and J are TRBV27 and TRBJ2-2, with a weak D call TRBD2 (5 bases). This CDR3 has 16 residues. Per germline, CDR1 MNHEY and CDR2 SMNVEV (reference sequence). The V end was cut by 5 bases, the J end by 5 bases, with 18 bases between. The CDR3 region is CASSPPTRRLTGELFF. The CDR3 DNA reads as TGTGCCAGCAGTCCGCCAACTAGGAGACTGACCGGGGAGCTGTTTTTT.

The chain combines TRBV28 with TRBJ1-2; the D is unclear. Germline loops: CDR1 MDHEN, CDR2 SYDVKM. V was trimmed by 3 bases and J by 8 bases, leaving 13 bases between them. The CDR3 runs to 13 residues. The CDR3 DNA follows: TGTGCCAGCAGTTTGAATCGCTCGGGAGGCTACACCTTC. Amino acid sequence: CASSLNRSGGYTF.

The table lists this clone with a count of one. V and J are TRBV27 and TRBJ1-4; 7 positions match TRBD1. The CDR3 has 14 residues. CDR1 and CDR2 (germline): MNHEY, SMNVEV (reference sequence). V shed 6 bases, J shed 8 bases, and the junction held 9 bases outside the gene matches. This CDR3 is CASRGNRGREKLFF. CDR3 bases: TGTGCCAGCAGAGGTAACAGGGGAAGGGAAAAACTGTTTTTT.

This clone was counted a few times. This chain connects TRBV3-1 (or the pseudogene TRBV3-2) to TRBJ2-2, with a weak D call TRBD2 (5 bases). This CDR3 is 15 amino acids long. V was shortened by 4 bases and J by 0 bases, with 9 bases between the two germline ends. The germline V gene has CDR1 LGHDT and CDR2 YNNKEL (reference sequence). CDR3 DNA: TGTGCCAGCAGCCCCTCCGGGGCGAACACCGGGGAGCTGTTTTTT. This encodes CASSPSGANTGELFF.

V is TRBV19 and J is TRBJ2-7; no reliable D call. The germline V and J ends were trimmed by 7 bases and 7 bases, with 8 bases remaining between them. The length of the CDR3 is 10 residues. Per the germline V gene, CDR1 is LNHDA and CDR2 is SQIVND (reference sequence). Here the CDR3 reads CASMSGEQYF. In DNA form, the CDR3 reads TGTGCCAGTATGTCGGGTGAGCAGTACTTC.

In its sample, this clone was seen a few times. This chain connects TRBV5-1 to TRBJ1-6; the match to TRBD1 covers 8 bases. The CDR3 is 14 residues long. Trimming cost V 4 bases and J 10 bases; bases outside gene matches: 7. CDR1 and CDR2 from the germline V gene are SGHRS and YFSETQ. DNA of the CDR3: TGCGCCAGCAGCCTTACGACAGGGGAATCACCCCTCCACTTT. The encoded protein is CASSLTTGESPLHF.